Listed below are T cell receptor beta chains from one sample, sequenced in a study of blood T cell repertoires in COVID-19. Produced via immunoSEQ multiplex PCR; TCRdb's table is partial and in-frame only. The sample records under 350,000 clones, 75% to 90% being singletons. The sequencing sample was made of PBMCs or T cells enriched from blood (not recorded which). Receptors were obtained from a woman aged 40-49 years who had recovered from COVID-19. CDR3s include the opening cysteine and the closing phenylalanine or tryptophan. A D gene is named only where the DNA matches it firmly. Some rows mark clone size as missing; the rest say once, few, many or name a class of expanded clone.

J: TRBJ2-7; V: TRBV11-2; D: TRBD2; size: NA; CDR3: CASSDGTSVNYEQYF; DNA: TGTGCCAGCAGCGATGGGACTAGCGTGAACTACGAGCAGTACTTC
J: TRBJ1-5; V: TRBV29-1; D: NA; size: NA; CDR3: CSVEQVRNQPQHF; DNA: TGCAGCGTTGAACAGGTAAGAAATCAGCCCCAGCATTTT
J: TRBJ1-2; V: TRBV5-8; D: TRBD1; size: NA; CDR3: CASSSTTGGIWYGYTF; DNA: TGTGCCAGCAGCTCAACGACAGGGGGAATTTGGTATGGCTACACCTTC
J: TRBJ2-1; V: TRBV5-4; D: TRBD1; size: NA; CDR3: CASSPNPWTGETNEQFF; DNA: TGTGCCAGCAGCCCAAACCCCTGGACAGGGGAGACAAATGAGCAGTTCTTC
J: TRBJ1-5; V: TRBV5-6; D: TRBD1; size: NA; CDR3: CASSLFGTGGNQPQHF; DNA: TGTGCCAGCAGCTTGTTTGGAACAGGGGGCAATCAGCCCCAGCATTTT
J: TRBJ1-4; V: TRBV7-8; D: NA; size: once; CDR3: CASSFNRVEKLFF; DNA: TGTGCCAGCAGCTTTAACAGGGTTGAAAAACTGTTTTTT
J: TRBJ1-2; V: TRBV5-1; D: NA; size: NA; CDR3: CASSWEGPGNYGYTF; DNA: TGCGCCAGCAGCTGGGAGGGCCCGGGAAACTATGGCTACACCTTC
J: TRBJ2-5; V: TRBV5-1; D: NA; size: NA; CDR3: CASGGGNQETQYF; DNA: TGCGCCAGCGGAGGAGGGAATCAAGAGACCCAGTACTTC
J: TRBJ2-7; V: TRBV7-6; D: TRBD1; size: NA; CDR3: CASSLGTGQAYEQYF; DNA: TGTGCCAGCAGCTTAGGGACAGGGCAGGCCTACGAGCAGTACTTC
J: TRBJ1-2; V: TRBV18; D: TRBD1; size: few; CDR3: CASSADRGTAGYTF; DNA: TGTGCCAGCTCAGCGGACAGGGGGACGGCCGGCTACACCTTC
J: TRBJ2-1; V: TRBV19; D: TRBD2; size: NA; CDR3: CASTIRGGSSYNEQFF; DNA: TGTGCCAGTACCATCCGGGGAGGGAGCTCCTACAATGAGCAGTTCTTC
J: TRBJ2-1; V: TRBV4-1; D: NA; size: NA; CDR3: CASRGSLLGRAYNEQFF; DNA: TGCGCCAGCAGAGGCTCCCTTCTAGGGCGGGCCTACAATGAGCAGTTCTTC
J: TRBJ2-1; V: TRBV18; D: TRBD2; size: NA; CDR3: CASSPQASGTYNEQFF; DNA: TGTGCCAGCTCACCACAAGCTAGCGGCACCTACAATGAGCAGTTCTTC
J: TRBJ2-2; V: TRBV7-9; D: NA; size: NA; CDR3: CASSLGNRDTGELFF; DNA: TGTGCCAGCAGCTTAGGGAACAGGGACACCGGGGAGCTGTTTTTT
J: TRBJ1-3; V: TRBV4-1; D: TRBD1; size: many; CDR3: CASSQVAQGARWTSGNTIYF; DNA: TGCGCCAGCAGCCAAGTGGCACAGGGGGCGCGATGGACTTCTGGAAACACCATATATTTT
J: TRBJ2-7; V: TRBV10-1; D: TRBD1; size: NA; CDR3: CASSSPRGQGYEQYF; DNA: TGCGCCAGCAGTTCCCCCAGGGGGCAGGGCTACGAGCAGTACTTC
J: TRBJ2-7; V: TRBV6-2/TRBV6-3; D: TRBD1; size: NA; CDR3: CASSYGTGGTYEQYF; DNA: TGTGCCAGCAGTTACGGGACAGGGGGAACCTACGAGCAGTACTTC
J: TRBJ1-1; V: TRBV28; D: NA; size: NA; CDR3: CASSPQGPRNTEAFF; DNA: TGTGCCAGCAGTCCCCAGGGCCCCAGGAACACTGAAGCTTTCTTT
J: TRBJ1-5; V: TRBV5-1; D: NA; size: few; CDR3: CASSLNPGQPQHF; DNA: TGCGCCAGCAGCCTAAATCCCGGTCAGCCCCAGCATTTT
J: TRBJ2-1; V: TRBV10-2; D: TRBD1; size: NA; CDR3: CASNRDRDYNEQFF; DNA: TGCGCCAGCAACCGGGACAGGGACTACAATGAGCAGTTCTTC
J: TRBJ1-6; V: TRBV3-1/TRBV3-2; D: NA; size: NA; CDR3: CASSLTGPNSPLHF; DNA: TGTGCCAGCAGTCTTACAGGGCCGAATTCACCCCTCCACTTT
J: TRBJ1-2; V: TRBV2; D: NA; size: NA; CDR3: CASTLRQGLGAYGYTF; DNA: TGTGCCAGCACCTTGCGGCAGGGTTTAGGGGCCTATGGCTACACCTTC
J: TRBJ1-1; V: TRBV7-9; D: NA; size: NA; CDR3: CASSPGYGENTEAFF; DNA: TGTGCCAGCAGCCCAGGCTACGGGGAAAACACTGAAGCTTTCTTT
J: TRBJ1-4; V: TRBV19; D: TRBD1; size: NA; CDR3: CASSSTGGDFLATNEKLFF; DNA: TGTGCCAGTTCTTCCACAGGGGGCGATTTTCTTGCAACTAATGAAAAACTGTTTTTT
J: TRBJ1-5; V: TRBV30; D: TRBD1; size: NA; CDR3: CAWSLKTGTGNNQPQHF; DNA: TGTGCCTGGAGCCTAAAAACCGGGACAGGAAACAATCAGCCCCAGCATTTT
J: TRBJ2-7; V: TRBV29-1; D: TRBD1; size: NA; CDR3: CSVAGRQGGFDEQYF; DNA: TGCAGCGTTGCAGGGAGACAGGGGGGATTCGACGAGCAGTACTTC
J: TRBJ1-1; V: TRBV6-2/TRBV6-3; D: NA; size: NA; CDR3: CASSRGRVPINTEAFF; DNA: TGTGCCAGCAGCCGGGGGAGGGTACCGATCAACACTGAAGCTTTCTTT
J: TRBJ2-1; V: TRBV6-1; D: NA; size: NA; CDR3: CASSDRSGNGEQFF; DNA: TGTGCCAGCAGTGACAGGTCCGGGAACGGTGAGCAGTTCTTC
J: TRBJ2-1; V: TRBV13; D: NA; size: few; CDR3: CASSLFRSVRGAWYNEQFF; DNA: TGTGCCAGCAGCTTATTTCGGTCGGTCCGGGGGGCGTGGTACAATGAGCAGTTCTTC
J: TRBJ1-1; V: TRBV2; D: TRBD1; size: NA; CDR3: CASSPPWTGGDTEAFF; DNA: TGTGCCAGCAGCCCCCCCTGGACAGGGGGCGACACTGAAGCTTTCTTT
J: TRBJ1-2; V: TRBV6-5; D: TRBD1; size: NA; CDR3: CASSQGGLTNYGYTF; DNA: TGTGCCAGCAGTCAGGGGGGATTGACTAACTATGGCTACACCTTC
J: TRBJ1-3; V: TRBV10-1; D: NA; size: few; CDR3: CASSDRDSGNTIYF; DNA: TGCGCCAGCAGTGACAGGGACTCTGGAAACACCATATATTTT
J: TRBJ1-2; V: TRBV4-2; D: NA; size: NA; CDR3: CASSPTVNYGYTF; DNA: TGTGCCAGCAGCCCGACAGTTAACTATGGCTACACCTTC
J: TRBJ2-2; V: TRBV7-3; D: NA; size: NA; CDR3: CASRAGWPGELFF; DNA: TGTGCCAGCCGCGCGGGGTGGCCCGGGGAGCTGTTTTTT
J: TRBJ1-2; V: TRBV5-4; D: NA; size: NA; CDR3: CASSRGQSYGYTF; DNA: TGTGCCAGCAGCCGGGGACAAAGCTATGGCTACACCTTC
J: TRBJ2-5; V: TRBV7-2; D: TRBD2; size: NA; CDR3: CASRRTSGNQETQYF; DNA: TGTGCCAGCAGGCGGACTAGCGGGAACCAAGAGACCCAGTACTTC
J: TRBJ1-2; V: TRBV27; D: TRBD1; size: NA; CDR3: CASSLGQGVGYTF; DNA: TGTGCCAGCAGTTTAGGACAGGGGGTCGGCTACACCTTC
J: TRBJ1-6; V: TRBV5-3; D: TRBD1; size: NA; CDR3: CARSQPGQVDSPLHF; DNA: TGTGCCAGAAGCCAACCGGGACAGGTCGATTCACCCCTCCACTTT